The T cell receptor (beta chain) under discussion was sequenced for a study of radiation and T cells in renal cell carcinoma. Sequenced by immunoSEQ multiplex PCR; TCRdb stores in-frame clones only, minus some. The data hold 130,000 or so clones, with around 78% observed a single time. Time point here: baseline pretreatment blood. Treatment in this sample: 15 Gy SBRT to primary tumor, nephrectomy 4 weeks later. The patient's renal cell carcinoma had clear cell pathology. A word on this clone: Its antigen is undetermined.

From germline, CDR1 is SGHTA and CDR2 FQGNSA. CDR3 length: 14 amino acids. With V trimmed by 5 bases and J by 2 bases, 5 bases remained unmatched. Notes on the study in general: Top tumor clonotypes rose in blood 2 weeks post-radiation, then contracted.

V and J are TRBV7-2 and TRBJ2-7; 8 bases fit TRBD2. This TCR was recovered from a woman aged 50 to 60 with renal cell carcinoma. Sequencing used blood, obtained from a patient whose treatment included radiotherapy and nephrectomy. The CDR3 DNA reads TGTGCCAGCAGCCCACGGACTAGCACCTACGAGCAGTACTTC. Translated: CASSPRTSTYEQYF.